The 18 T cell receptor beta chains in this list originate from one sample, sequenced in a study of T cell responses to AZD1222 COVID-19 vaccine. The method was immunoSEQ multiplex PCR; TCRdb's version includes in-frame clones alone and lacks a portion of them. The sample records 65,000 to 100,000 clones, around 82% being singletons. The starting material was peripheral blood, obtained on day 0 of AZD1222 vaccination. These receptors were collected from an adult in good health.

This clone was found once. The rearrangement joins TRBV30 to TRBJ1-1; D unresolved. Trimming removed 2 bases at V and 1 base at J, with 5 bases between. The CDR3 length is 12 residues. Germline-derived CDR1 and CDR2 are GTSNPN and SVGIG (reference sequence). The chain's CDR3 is CAWSHTNTEAFF. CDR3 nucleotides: TGTGCCTGGAGTCACACGAACACTGAAGCTTTCTTT. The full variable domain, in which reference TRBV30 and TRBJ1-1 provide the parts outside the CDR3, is SQTIHQWPATLVQPVGSPLSLECTVEGTSNPNLYWYRQAAGRGLQLLFYSVGIGQISSEVPQNLSASRPQDRQFILSSKKLLLSDSGFYLCAWSHTNTEAFFGQGTRLTVV.

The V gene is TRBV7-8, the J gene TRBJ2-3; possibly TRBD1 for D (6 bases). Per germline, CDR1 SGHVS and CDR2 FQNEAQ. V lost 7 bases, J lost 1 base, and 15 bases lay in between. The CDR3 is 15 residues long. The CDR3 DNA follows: TGTGCCAGCACCGTGAGGAGACAGGGCACAGATACGCAGTATTTT. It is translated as CASTVRRQGTDTQYF.

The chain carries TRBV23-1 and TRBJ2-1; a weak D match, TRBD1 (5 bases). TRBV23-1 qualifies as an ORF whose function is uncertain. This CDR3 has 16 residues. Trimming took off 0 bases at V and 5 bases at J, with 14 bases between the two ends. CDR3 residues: CASSQSKQGTDNEQFF. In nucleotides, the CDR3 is TGCGCCAGCAGTCAATCTAAGCAGGGTACTGACAATGAGCAGTTCTTC.

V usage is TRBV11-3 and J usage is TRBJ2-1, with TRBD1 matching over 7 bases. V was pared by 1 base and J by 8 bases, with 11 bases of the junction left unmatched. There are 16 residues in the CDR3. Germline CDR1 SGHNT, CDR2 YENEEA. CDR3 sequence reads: CASSLATGSRVDEQFF. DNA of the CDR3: TGTGCCAGCAGCTTAGCGACAGGGTCTAGGGTGGATGAGCAGTTCTTC. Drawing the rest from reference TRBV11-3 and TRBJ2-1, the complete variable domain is EAGVVQSPRYKIIEKKQPVAFWCNPISGHNTLYWYLQNLGQGPELLIRYENEEAVDDSQLPKDRFSAERLKGVDSTLKIQPAELGDSAVYLCASSLATGSRVDEQFFGPGTRLTVL.

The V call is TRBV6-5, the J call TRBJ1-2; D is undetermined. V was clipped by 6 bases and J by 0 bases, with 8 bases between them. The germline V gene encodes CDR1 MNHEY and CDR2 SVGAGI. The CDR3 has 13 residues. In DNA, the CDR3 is TGTGCCAGCAGCCCCATGGCTAACTATGGCTACACCTTC. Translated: CASSPMANYGYTF.

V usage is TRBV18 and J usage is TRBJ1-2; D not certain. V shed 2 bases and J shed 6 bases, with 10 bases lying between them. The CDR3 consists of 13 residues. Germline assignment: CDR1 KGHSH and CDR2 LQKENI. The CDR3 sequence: CASSPSDSNGYTF. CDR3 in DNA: TGTGCCAGCTCACCAAGCGATTCGAATGGCTACACCTTC.

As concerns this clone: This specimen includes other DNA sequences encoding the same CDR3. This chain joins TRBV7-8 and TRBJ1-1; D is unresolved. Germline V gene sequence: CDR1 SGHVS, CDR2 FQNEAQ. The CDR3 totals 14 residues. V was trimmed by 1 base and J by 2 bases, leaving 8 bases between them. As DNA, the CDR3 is TGTGCCAGCAGCTTAGTTGAAGCAAACACTGAAGCTTTCTTT. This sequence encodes CASSLVEANTEAFF.

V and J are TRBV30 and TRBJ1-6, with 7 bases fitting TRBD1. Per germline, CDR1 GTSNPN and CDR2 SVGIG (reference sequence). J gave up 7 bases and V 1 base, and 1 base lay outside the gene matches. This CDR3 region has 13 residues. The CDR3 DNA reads TGTGCCTGGAGTGGACAGGGAAATTCACCCCTCCACTTT. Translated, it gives CAWSGQGNSPLHF.

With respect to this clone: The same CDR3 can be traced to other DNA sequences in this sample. The CDR3 DNA sequence: TGTGCCAGCAGTCCCTGGACAGGCCCCCTGAACACTGAAGCTTTCTTT. This codes for CASSPWTGPLNTEAFF. The J gene is TRBJ1-1, the V gene TRBV27; TRBD1 aligns across 7 bases. Germline loops: CDR1 MNHEY, CDR2 SMNVEV (reference sequence). The CDR3 sequence is 16 residues long. Losses at the gene ends were 5 bases for V and 0 bases for J; bases not matched to a gene: 9.

The CDR3 nucleotides read TGCGCCAGCAGCCAACTAACGGGACTACCAACCTACGAGCAGTACTTC. Its protein is CASSQLTGLPTYEQYF. The chain links TRBV5-1 to TRBJ2-7; 7 positions match TRBD2. Looked up from germline, CDR1 is SGHRS and CDR2 is YFSETQ. V lost 4 bases, J lost 2 bases, and 12 bases stayed unmatched. CDR3 length: 16 residues.

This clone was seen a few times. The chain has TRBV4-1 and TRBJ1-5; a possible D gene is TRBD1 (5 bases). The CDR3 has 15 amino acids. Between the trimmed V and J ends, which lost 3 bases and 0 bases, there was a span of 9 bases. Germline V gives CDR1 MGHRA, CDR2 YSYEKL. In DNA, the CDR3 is TGCGCCAGCAGCCAGGGGGGACGTAGCAATCAGCCCCAGCATTTT. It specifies CASSQGGRSNQPQHF.

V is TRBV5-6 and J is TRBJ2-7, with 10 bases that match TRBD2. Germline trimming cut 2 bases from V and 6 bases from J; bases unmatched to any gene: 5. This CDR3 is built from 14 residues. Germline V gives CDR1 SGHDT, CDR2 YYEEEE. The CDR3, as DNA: TGTGCCAGCAGCTTACCTAGCGGGAGTGGCGAGCAGTACTTC. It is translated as CASSLPSGSGEQYF.

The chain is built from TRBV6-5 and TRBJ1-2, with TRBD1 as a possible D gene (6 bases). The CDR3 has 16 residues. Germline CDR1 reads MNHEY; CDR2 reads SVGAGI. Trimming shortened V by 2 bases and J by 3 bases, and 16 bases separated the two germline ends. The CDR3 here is CASSYRRGGTDYGYTF. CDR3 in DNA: TGTGCCAGCAGTTACCGTAGGGGGGGGACGGACTATGGCTACACCTTC.

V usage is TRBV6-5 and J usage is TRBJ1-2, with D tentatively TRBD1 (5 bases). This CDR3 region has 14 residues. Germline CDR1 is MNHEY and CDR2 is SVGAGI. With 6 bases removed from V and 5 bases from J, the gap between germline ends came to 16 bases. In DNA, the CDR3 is TGTGCCAGCAGAGGGGCGGCTCCATCTTATGGCTACACCTTC. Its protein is CASRGAAPSYGYTF.

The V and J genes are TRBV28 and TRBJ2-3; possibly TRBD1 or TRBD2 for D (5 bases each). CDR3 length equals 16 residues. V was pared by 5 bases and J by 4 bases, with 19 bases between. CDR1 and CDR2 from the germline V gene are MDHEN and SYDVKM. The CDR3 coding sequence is TGTGCCAGCAGTCCGCCGAGGTTCCTGGGGGCAGATACGCAGTATTTT. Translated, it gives CASSPPRFLGADTQYF.

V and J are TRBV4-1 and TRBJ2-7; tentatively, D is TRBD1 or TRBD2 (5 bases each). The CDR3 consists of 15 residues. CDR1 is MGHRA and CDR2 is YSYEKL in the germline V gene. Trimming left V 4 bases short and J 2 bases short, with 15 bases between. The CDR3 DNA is TGCGCCAGCAGCCGAGAAAGGCAGGGACCCTACGAGCAGTACTTC. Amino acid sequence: CASSRERQGPYEQYF.

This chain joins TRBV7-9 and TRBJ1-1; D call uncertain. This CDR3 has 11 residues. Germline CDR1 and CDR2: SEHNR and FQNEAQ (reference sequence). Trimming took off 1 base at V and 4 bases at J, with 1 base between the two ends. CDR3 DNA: TGTGCCAGCAGCTTAGTCACTGAAGCTTTCTTT. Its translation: CASSLVTEAFF.

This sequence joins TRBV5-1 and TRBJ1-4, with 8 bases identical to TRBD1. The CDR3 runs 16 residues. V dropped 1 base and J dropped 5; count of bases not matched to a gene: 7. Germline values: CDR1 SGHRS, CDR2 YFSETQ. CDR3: CASSLQGTGSNEKLFF. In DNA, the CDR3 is TGCGCCAGCAGCTTGCAGGGGACAGGCTCGAATGAAAAACTGTTTTTT.